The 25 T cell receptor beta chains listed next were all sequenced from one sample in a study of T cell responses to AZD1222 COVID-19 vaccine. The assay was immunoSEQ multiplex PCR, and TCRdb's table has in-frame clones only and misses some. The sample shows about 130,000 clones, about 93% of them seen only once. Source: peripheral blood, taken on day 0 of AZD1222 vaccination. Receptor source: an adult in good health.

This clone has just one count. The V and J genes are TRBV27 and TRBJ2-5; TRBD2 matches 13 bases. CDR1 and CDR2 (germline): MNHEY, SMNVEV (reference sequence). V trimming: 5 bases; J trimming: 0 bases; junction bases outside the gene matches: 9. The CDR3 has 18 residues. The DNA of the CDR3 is TGTGCCAGCAGTCCCGGACTAGCGGGGGTCCTGTACCAAGAGACCCAGTACTTC. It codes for CASSPGLAGVLYQETQYF.

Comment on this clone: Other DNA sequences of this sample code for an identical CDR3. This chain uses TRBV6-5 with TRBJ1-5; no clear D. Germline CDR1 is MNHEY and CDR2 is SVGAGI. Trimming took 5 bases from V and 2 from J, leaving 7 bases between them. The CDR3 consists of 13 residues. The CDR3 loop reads CASSSGGNQPQHF. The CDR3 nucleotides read TGTGCCAGCAGTAGCGGGGGCAATCAGCCCCAGCATTTT.

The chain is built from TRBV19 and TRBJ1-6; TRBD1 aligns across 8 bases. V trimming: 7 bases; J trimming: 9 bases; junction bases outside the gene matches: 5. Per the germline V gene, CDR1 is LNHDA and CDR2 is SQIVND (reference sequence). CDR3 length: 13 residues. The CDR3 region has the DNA TGTGCCAGTATGGACAGGGACGGTTCACCCCTCCACTTT. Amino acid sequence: CASMDRDGSPLHF.

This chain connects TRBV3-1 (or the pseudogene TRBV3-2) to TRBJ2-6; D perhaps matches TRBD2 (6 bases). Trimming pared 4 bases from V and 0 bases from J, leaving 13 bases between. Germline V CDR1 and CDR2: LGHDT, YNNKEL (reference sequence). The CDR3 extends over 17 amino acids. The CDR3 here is CASSREWGGSGANVLTF. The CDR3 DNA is TGTGCCAGCAGCCGGGAATGGGGAGGCTCTGGGGCCAACGTCCTGACTTTC.

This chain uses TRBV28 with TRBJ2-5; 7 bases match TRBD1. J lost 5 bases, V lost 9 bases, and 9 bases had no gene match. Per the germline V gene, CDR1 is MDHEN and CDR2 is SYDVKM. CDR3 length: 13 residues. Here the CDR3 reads CASNKGARETQYF. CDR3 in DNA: TGTGCCAGTAACAAGGGGGCGAGGGAGACCCAGTACTTC.

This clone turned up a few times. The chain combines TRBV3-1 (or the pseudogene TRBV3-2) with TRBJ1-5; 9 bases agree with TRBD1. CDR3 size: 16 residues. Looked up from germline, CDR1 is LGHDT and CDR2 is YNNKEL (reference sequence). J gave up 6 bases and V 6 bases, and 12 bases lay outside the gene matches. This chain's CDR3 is CASSLSTGGFGQPQHF. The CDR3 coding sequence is TGTGCCAGCAGTTTATCGACAGGGGGGTTTGGTCAGCCCCAGCATTTT.

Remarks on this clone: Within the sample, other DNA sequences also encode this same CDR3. CDR3 nucleotides: TGTGCCAGCAGCTTAGCTCGGAACACTGAAGCTTTCTTT. Translation: CASSLARNTEAFF. This sequence joins TRBV7-3 and TRBJ1-1, with D hard to call. CDR3 length equals 13 residues. The V end lost 2 bases, the J end lost 1 base, and 5 bases lay between the germline ends. From germline, CDR1 is SGHTA and CDR2 FQGTGA.

The chain's CDR3 is CASSYRSSYEQYF. CDR3 bases: TGTGCCAGCAGTTATCGTAGCTCCTACGAGCAGTACTTC. The V call is TRBV6-2 or TRBV6-3, the J call TRBJ2-7, with D unclear. The CDR3 runs to 13 residues. V was shortened by 3 bases and J by 0 bases, with 6 bases between the two germline ends. From germline, CDR1 is MNHEY and CDR2 SVGEGT.

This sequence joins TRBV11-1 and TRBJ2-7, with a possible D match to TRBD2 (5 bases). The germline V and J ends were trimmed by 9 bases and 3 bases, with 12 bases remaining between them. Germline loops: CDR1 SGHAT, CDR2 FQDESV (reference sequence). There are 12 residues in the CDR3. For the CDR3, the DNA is TGTGCCAGTCGAACGGGAAACTACGAGCAGTACTTC. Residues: CASRTGNYEQYF.

The CDR3 is CSVAETQGEKLFF. Written as DNA, the CDR3 is TGCAGCGTTGCGGAGACCCAAGGTGAAAAACTGTTTTTT. The J gene is TRBJ1-4, the V gene TRBV29-1; D is uncertain. The V and J ends lost 4 bases and 7 bases respectively, with 13 bases between them. Germline CDR1 and CDR2: SQVTM and ANQGSEA. The CDR3 runs to 13 residues.

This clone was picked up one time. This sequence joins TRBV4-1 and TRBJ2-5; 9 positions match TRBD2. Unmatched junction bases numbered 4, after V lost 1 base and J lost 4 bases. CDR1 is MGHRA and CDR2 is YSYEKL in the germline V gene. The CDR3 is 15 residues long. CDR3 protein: CASSQGASGVETQYF. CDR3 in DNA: TGCGCCAGCAGCCAAGGGGCTAGCGGGGTAGAGACCCAGTACTTC.

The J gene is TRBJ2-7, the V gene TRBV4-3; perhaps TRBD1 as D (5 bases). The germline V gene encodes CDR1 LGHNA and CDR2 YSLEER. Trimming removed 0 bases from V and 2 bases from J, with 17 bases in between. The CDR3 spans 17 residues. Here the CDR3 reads CASSQESARPGTYEQYF. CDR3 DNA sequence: TGCGCCAGCAGCCAAGAGTCCGCTCGGCCAGGGACCTACGAGCAGTACTTC.

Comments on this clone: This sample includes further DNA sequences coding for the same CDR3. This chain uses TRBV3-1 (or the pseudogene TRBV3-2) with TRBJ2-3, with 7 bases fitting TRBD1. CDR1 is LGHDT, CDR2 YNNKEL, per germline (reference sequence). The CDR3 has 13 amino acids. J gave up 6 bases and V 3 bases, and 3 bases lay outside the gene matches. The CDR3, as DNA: TGTGCCAGCAGCCAGGGGACAGCCGATACGCAGTATTTT. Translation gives CASSQGTADTQYF.

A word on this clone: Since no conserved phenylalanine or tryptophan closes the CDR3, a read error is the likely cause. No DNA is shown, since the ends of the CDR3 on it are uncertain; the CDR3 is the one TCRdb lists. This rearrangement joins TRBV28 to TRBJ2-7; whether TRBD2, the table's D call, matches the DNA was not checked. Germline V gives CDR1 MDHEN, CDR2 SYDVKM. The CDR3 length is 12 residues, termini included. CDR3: CASSYSGGPIWS.

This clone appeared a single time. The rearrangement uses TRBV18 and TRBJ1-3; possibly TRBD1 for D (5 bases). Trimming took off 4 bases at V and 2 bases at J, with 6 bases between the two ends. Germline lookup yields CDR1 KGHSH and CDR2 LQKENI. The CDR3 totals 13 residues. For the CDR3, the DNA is TGTGCCAGCTCACGGGACCCTGGAAACACCATATATTTT. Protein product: CASSRDPGNTIYF.

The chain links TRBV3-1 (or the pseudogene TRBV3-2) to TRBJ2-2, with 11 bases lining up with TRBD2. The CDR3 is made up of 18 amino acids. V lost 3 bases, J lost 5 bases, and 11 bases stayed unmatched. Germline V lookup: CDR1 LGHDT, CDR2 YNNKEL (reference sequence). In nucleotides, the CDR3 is TGTGCCAGCAGCCATGTCTTACTAGCGGGGGATCGTACCGGGGAGCTGTTTTTT. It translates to CASSHVLLAGDRTGELFF.

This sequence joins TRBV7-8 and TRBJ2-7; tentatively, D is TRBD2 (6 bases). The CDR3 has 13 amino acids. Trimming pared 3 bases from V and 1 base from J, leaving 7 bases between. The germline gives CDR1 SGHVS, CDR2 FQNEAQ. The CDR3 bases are TGTGCCAGCAGCTTCGGGGGTTCCTACGAGCAGTACTTC. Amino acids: CASSFGGSYEQYF.

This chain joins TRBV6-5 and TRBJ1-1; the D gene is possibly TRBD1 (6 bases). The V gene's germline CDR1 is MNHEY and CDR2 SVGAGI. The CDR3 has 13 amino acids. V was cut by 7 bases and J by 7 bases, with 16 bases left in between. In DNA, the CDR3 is TGTGCCAGCAAAAGGCACGAGGGGGATGAAGCTTTCTTT. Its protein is CASKRHEGDEAFF.

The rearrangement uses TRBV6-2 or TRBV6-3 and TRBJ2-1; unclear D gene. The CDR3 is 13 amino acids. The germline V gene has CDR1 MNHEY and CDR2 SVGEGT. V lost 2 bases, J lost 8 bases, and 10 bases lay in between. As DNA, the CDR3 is TGTGCCAGCAGTTACCTTAGTATTGATGAGCAGTTCTTC. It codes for CASSYLSIDEQFF.

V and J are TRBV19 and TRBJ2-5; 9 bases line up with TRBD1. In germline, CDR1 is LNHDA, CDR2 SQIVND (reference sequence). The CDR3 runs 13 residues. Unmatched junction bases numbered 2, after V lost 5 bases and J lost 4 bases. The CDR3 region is CASSDRGGETQYF. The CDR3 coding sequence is TGTGCCAGTAGTGACAGGGGGGGAGAGACCCAGTACTTC.

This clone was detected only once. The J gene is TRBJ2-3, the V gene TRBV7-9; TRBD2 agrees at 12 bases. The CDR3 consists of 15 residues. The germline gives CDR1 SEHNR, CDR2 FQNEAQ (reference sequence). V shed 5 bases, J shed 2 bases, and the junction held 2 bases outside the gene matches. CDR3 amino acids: CASSTSGGITDTQYF. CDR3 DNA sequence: TGTGCCAGCAGCACTAGCGGGGGGATCACAGATACGCAGTATTTT.

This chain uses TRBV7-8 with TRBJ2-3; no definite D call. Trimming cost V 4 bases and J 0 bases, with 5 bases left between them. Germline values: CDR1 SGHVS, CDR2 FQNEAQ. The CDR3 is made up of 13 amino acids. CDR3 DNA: TGTGCCAGCAGCTCACAAAGCACAGATACGCAGTATTTT. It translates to CASSSQSTDTQYF.

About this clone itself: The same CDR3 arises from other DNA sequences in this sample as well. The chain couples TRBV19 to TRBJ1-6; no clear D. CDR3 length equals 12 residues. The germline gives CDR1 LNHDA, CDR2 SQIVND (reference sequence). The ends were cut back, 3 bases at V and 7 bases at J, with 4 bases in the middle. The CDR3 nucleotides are TGTGCCAGTAGTATCGGGAATTCACCCCTCCACTTT. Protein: CASSIGNSPLHF.

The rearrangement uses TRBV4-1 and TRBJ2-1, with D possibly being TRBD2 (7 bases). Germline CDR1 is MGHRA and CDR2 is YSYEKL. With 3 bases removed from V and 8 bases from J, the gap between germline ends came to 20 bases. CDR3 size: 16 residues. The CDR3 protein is CASSQDIGGAGDEQFF. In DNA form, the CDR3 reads TGCGCCAGCAGCCAGGATATTGGGGGGGCCGGGGATGAGCAGTTCTTC.

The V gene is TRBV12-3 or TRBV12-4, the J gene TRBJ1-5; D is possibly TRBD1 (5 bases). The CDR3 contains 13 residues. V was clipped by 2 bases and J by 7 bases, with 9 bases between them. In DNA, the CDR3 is TGTGCCAGCAGTTTATCAGGGCACCAGCCCCAGCATTTT. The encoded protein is CASSLSGHQPQHF.